One sample yielded the 6 T cell receptor beta chains listed below, sequenced in a study of T cell responses to AZD1222 COVID-19 vaccine. Produced via immunoSEQ multiplex PCR; TCRdb's table is partial and in-frame only. This table holds about 110,000 clones, 70% to 90% found once. The sample was peripheral blood, taken on day 0 of AZD1222 vaccination. The receptors come from an adult in good health.

The rearrangement links TRBV11-3 to TRBJ2-2; 9 bases are a match to TRBD2. This CDR3 has 16 residues. Germline V CDR1 and CDR2: SGHNT, YENEEA. The ends lost 1 base at V and 4 bases at J; junction bases unmatched: 4. For the CDR3, the DNA is TGTGCCAGCAGCTTAGGGACTAGCGCGCTCACCGGGGAGCTGTTTTTT. Translating it yields CASSLGTSALTGELFF.

This rearrangement joins TRBV11-2 to TRBJ2-7; 12 bases align to TRBD1. CDR3 size: 16 residues. The V and J ends lost 5 bases and 3 bases, in that order; junction bases with no gene match: 8. From germline, CDR1 is SGHAT and CDR2 FQNNGV. In DNA form, the CDR3 reads TGTGCCAGCAGCATTACCGGGACAGGGGGCTACTACGAGCAGTACTTC. Translation gives CASSITGTGGYYEQYF.

This sequence joins TRBV7-6 and TRBJ2-2; D perhaps matches TRBD2 (6 bases). The V and J ends lost 1 base and 6 bases respectively, with 12 bases between them. CDR1 is SGHVS, CDR2 FNYEAQ, per germline. The CDR3 has 15 amino acids. The CDR3 loop is CASSLGGAESGELFF. The CDR3 DNA reads as TGTGCCAGCAGCTTAGGCGGGGCTGAGTCCGGGGAGCTGTTTTTT.

The chain links TRBV3-1 (or the pseudogene TRBV3-2) to TRBJ1-2, with D possibly TRBD1 on 5 matching bases. The CDR3 has 13 amino acids. The germline V gene encodes CDR1 LGHDT and CDR2 YNNKEL (reference sequence). Trimming took off 3 bases at V and 4 bases at J, with 9 bases between the two ends. The CDR3 sequence: CASSQGGIYGYTF. The CDR3 DNA is TGTGCCAGCAGCCAGGGGGGTATCTATGGCTACACCTTC.

The gene calls are TRBV4-2 and TRBJ2-5; 10 nucleotides align to TRBD2. The CDR3 is 15 residues long. Germline CDR1 reads LGHNA; CDR2 reads YNFKEQ. J gave up 3 bases and V 3 bases, and 4 bases lay outside the gene matches. CDR3 coding DNA: TGTGCCAGCAGCCAGGGGACTAGCGCCGAAGAGACCCAGTACTTC. It translates to CASSQGTSAEETQYF.

A few counts support this clone. The J gene is TRBJ2-6, the V gene TRBV2, with 10 bases that match TRBD1. This CDR3 has 15 residues. The V and J ends lost 8 bases and 3 bases, in that order; junction bases with no gene match: 4. Germline lookup yields CDR1 SNHLY and CDR2 FYNNEI. CDR3 residues: CASSTGGFGANVLTF. The CDR3, as DNA: TGTGCCAGCTCGACAGGGGGCTTTGGGGCCAACGTCCTGACTTTC. The whole variable domain, filled in from reference TRBV2 and TRBJ2-6, reads EPEVTQTPSHQVTQMGQEVILRCVPISNHLYFYWYRQILGQKVEFLVSFYNNEISEKSEIFDDQFSVERPDGSNFTLKIRSTKLEDSAMYFCASSTGGFGANVLTFGAGSRLTVL.